This entry features one T cell receptor (beta chain) sequence. Unique molecular identifiers were incorporated during preparation of the TCRbeta library. TCRdb re-analysed the PCR reads in MiXCR, keeping a single row per CDR3 protein. The sample has approximately 420,000 distinct CDR3 sequences; approximately 11% are singletons. The sample belongs to a study of T-cell reconstitution after alpha-beta-depleted transplantation in children. Germline CDR1 WSHSY, CDR2 SAAADI. This CDR3 contains 15 residues. Losses at the gene ends were 3 bases for V and 4 bases for J; bases not matched to a gene: 8. The TCR was taken from a human donor who donated a stem cell graft to a child with acute myeloid leukemia. The specimen was PBMCs from the stem cell graft donor, collected from the stem cell graft. The rearrangement uses TRBV10-2 and TRBJ1-2; 7 positions match TRBD1. The CDR3 nucleotides are TGCGCCAGCAGTGACAACAGGGGAACTGGCTATGGCTACACCTTC. Protein product: CASSDNRGTGYGYTF.